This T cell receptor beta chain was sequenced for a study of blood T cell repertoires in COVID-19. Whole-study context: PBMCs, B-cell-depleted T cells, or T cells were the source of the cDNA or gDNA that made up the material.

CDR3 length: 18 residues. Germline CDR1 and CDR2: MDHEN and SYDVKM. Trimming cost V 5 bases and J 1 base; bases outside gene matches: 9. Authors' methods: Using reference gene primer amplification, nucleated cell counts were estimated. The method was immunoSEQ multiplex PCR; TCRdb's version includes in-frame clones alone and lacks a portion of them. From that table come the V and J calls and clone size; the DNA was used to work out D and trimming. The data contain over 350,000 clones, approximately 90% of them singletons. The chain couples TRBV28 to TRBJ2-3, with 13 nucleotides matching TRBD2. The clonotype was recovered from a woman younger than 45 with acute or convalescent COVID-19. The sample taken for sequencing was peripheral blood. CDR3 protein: CASSGPRLAGGGTDTQYF. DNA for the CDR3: TGTGCCAGCAGTGGACCTAGACTAGCGGGGGGTGGCACAGATACGCAGTATTTT.